The 8 T cell receptor beta chains below all came from one sample that was sequenced in a study of patients and donors after allogeneic stem cell transplantation. TCRdb used MiXCR to reprocess the RT-PCR reads, holding one entry per CDR3 protein. The sample has about 200,000 distinct CDR3 sequences; 41% are singletons. Sample: blood, either unsorted or a sorted T cell fraction (not recorded which). Source of these receptors: a human donor who was either an allogeneic HSCT recipient or a stem cell or donor lymphocyte infusion donor (not recorded which). It is not recorded whose cells these are; they may come from a transplant donor.

The V gene is TRBV11-3, the J gene TRBJ2-1; 7 bases fit TRBD1. The germline V gene encodes CDR1 SGHNT and CDR2 YENEEA. The CDR3 has 13 residues. V lost 5 bases to trimming and J lost 7 bases; unmatched junction nucleotides: 5. The CDR3 DNA reads TGTGCCAGCAGCCGACAGGGATTGAATGAGCAGTTCTTC. Translation gives CASSRQGLNEQFF.

There are a few counts of this clonotype. V usage is TRBV15 and J usage is TRBJ1-1; the D gene is possibly TRBD1 (5 bases). This CDR3 region has 14 residues. Trimming took off 4 bases at V and 4 bases at J, with 13 bases between the two ends. Germline loops: CDR1 LNHNV, CDR2 YYDKDF (reference sequence). The CDR3 sequence is CATSIRGRGTEAFF. The CDR3 region has the DNA TGTGCCACCAGCATTAGGGGTAGAGGCACTGAAGCTTTCTTT.

The table lists this clonotype with a few counts. The chain couples TRBV20-1 to TRBJ1-3, with 8 bases identical to TRBD1. The junction had 6 bases not matched to a gene; V was cut back by 6 bases and J by 2 bases. There are 14 residues in the CDR3. In germline, CDR1 is DFQATT, CDR2 SNEGSKA (reference sequence). The CDR3: CSALGQDAGNTIYF. CDR3 bases: TGCAGTGCGCTGGGACAGGACGCTGGAAACACCATATATTTT.

The V gene is TRBV20-1, the J gene TRBJ1-3; D gene ambiguous. V lost 6 bases and J lost 0, with 24 bases in between. CDR1 is DFQATT, CDR2 SNEGSKA, per germline (reference sequence). The CDR3 has 18 amino acids. The CDR3, as DNA: TGCAGTGCCCTTTCTGGTACAGAAAACCACTTCTCTGGAAACACCATATATTTT. Encoded protein: CSALSGTENHFSGNTIYF.

V gene TRBV27 combines with J gene TRBJ1-2, with a possible D match to TRBD1 (5 bases). This CDR3 has 11 residues. Trimming took 6 bases from V and 8 from J, leaving 10 bases between them. CDR1 is MNHEY, CDR2 SMNVEV, per germline (reference sequence). DNA for the CDR3: TGTGCCAGCAGGGGGGGTCGAGGCTACACCTTC. Amino acid sequence: CASRGGRGYTF.

The CDR3 here is CASSLLGVYNEQFF. The CDR3 nucleotides are TGCGCCAGCAGCTTGTTAGGGGTTTACAATGAGCAGTTCTTC. The rearrangement uses TRBV5-1 and TRBJ2-1; D is perhaps TRBD1 (5 bases). V lost 1 base, J lost 4 bases, and 9 bases lay in between. Germline V gene sequence: CDR1 SGHRS, CDR2 YFSETQ. This CDR3 contains 14 residues.

This clonotype has more than one count but fewer than ten. V usage is TRBV7-9 and J usage is TRBJ2-7; 10 nucleotides agree with TRBD2. This CDR3 spans 14 amino acids. J was trimmed by 3 bases and V by 5 bases; bases with no gene match: 4. Germline assignment: CDR1 SEHNR and CDR2 FQNEAQ (reference sequence). CDR3 in amino acids: CASSDGLAVYEQYF. The CDR3 DNA follows: TGTGCCAGCAGCGACGGACTAGCGGTCTACGAGCAGTACTTC.

This chain links TRBV29-1 with TRBJ2-3; the D is unclear. This CDR3 comprises 12 residues. The germline V and J ends were trimmed by 7 bases and 3 bases, with 11 bases remaining between them. CDR1 is SQVTM, CDR2 ANQGSEA, per germline. The CDR3 loop is CSDDGSTDTQYF. CDR3 nucleotide sequence: TGCAGCGACGATGGAAGTACAGATACGCAGTATTTT.